This T cell receptor beta chain originates from a study of blood T cell repertoires in COVID-19. At the level of the study: Donors in the United States, Italy and Spain gave samples during acute or convalescent COVID-19. PBMCs, B-cell-depleted T cells, or T cells provided the cDNA or gDNA that made up the material.

This clone has just one count. Germline V gives CDR1 SGHDT, CDR2 YYEEEE. Trimming stripped 2 bases from V and 5 bases from J, with 5 bases between. The CDR3 is 11 residues long. Here immunoSEQ multiplex PCR was the method, and the copy in TCRdb shows in-frame clones only, minus some. The sample contains 150,000 to 200,000 clones, more than 85% of which appear only once. The sample comprised peripheral blood. This clonotype originated in a man aged 35 to 55 with active or convalescent COVID-19. The chain uses TRBV5-6 and TRBJ2-7; D remains unclear. CDR3 sequence reads: CASSFVDEQYF. The DNA of the CDR3 is TGTGCCAGCAGCTTCGTAGACGAGCAGTACTTC.